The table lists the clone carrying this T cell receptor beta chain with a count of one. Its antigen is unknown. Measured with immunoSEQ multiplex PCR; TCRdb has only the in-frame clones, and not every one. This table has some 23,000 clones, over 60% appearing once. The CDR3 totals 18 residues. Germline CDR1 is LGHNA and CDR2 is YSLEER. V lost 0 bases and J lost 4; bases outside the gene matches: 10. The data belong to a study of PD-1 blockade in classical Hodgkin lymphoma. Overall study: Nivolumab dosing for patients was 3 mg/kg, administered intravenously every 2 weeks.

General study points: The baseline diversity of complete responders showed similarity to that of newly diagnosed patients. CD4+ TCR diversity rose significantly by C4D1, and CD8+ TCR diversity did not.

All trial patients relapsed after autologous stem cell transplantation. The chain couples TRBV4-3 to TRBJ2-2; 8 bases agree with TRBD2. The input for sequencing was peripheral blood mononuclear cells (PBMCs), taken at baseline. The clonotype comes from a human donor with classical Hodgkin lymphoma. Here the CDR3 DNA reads TGCGCCAGCAGCCAAGACAGGTTCGGGGGGGACGTCACCGGGGAGCTGTTTTTT. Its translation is CASSQDRFGGDVTGELFF.